The 30 T cell receptor beta chains below all came from one sample that was sequenced in a study of cytomegalovirus exposure and HLA in healthy donors. The primer mix had 60 Vbeta and 13 Jbeta primers. Profiling relied on immunoSEQ multiplex PCR, and the TCRdb table lists in-frame clones only, not all of them. The sample includes 250,000 to 350,000 clones, 80% to 90% of them seen just once. Sequences were obtained from PBMCs. These receptors came from a middle-aged man in good health and CMV-seropositive.

This chain uses TRBV6-5 with TRBJ2-7; 7 positions match TRBD1. The length of the CDR3 is 16 residues. Unmatched junction bases numbered 7, after V lost 2 bases and J lost 0 bases. Germline assignment: CDR1 MNHEY and CDR2 SVGAGI. CDR3 protein: CASSYQIGQDSYEQYF. CDR3 sequence (DNA): TGTGCCAGCAGTTACCAAATCGGACAGGACTCCTACGAGCAGTACTTC.

The V gene is TRBV6-6, the J gene TRBJ2-7; TRBD1 agrees at 10 bases. Losses at the gene ends were 6 bases for V and 5 bases for J; bases not matched to a gene: 10. The length of the CDR3 is 15 residues. The germline gives CDR1 MNHNY, CDR2 SVGAGI (reference sequence). CDR3 protein: CASRPTGTGVHEQYF. The CDR3 nucleotides are TGTGCCAGCAGACCCACCGGGACAGGGGTCCACGAGCAGTACTTC.

This clone has only one observation. The chain carries TRBV28 and TRBJ1-1; maybe TRBD1 (5 bases). The CDR3 loop spans 16 amino acids. The V gene's germline CDR1 is MDHEN and CDR2 SYDVKM. Trimming stripped 3 bases from V and 5 bases from J, with 19 bases between. DNA for the CDR3: TGTGCCAGCAGTTTTCATAGGGGCTTGAGTGGGACTGAAGCTTTCTTT. It codes for CASSFHRGLSGTEAFF.

The chain joins TRBV5-1 to TRBJ2-7; 11 positions agree with TRBD2. Germline loops: CDR1 SGHRS, CDR2 YFSETQ. The junction had 5 bases not matched to a gene; V was cut back by 5 bases and J by 4 bases. The length of the CDR3 is 14 residues. This CDR3 is CASSHTSGSYEQYF. The CDR3 nucleotides are TGCGCCAGCAGTCATACTAGCGGGAGTTACGAGCAGTACTTC.

The CDR3 reads CASSPSPGLITDTQYF. CDR3 nucleotides: TGTGCCAGCAGCCCCTCCCCGGGACTGATCACAGATACGCAGTATTTT. V usage is TRBV5-6 and J usage is TRBJ2-3, with a possible D match to TRBD2 (6 bases). This CDR3 region has 16 residues. From germline, CDR1 is SGHDT and CDR2 YYEEEE. V dropped 4 bases and J dropped 2 bases, with 17 bases sitting between them.

The DNA of the CDR3 is TGTGCCAGCAGTTTTAGAGGGACGGGGGCAGATACGCAGTATTTT. This sequence encodes CASSFRGTGADTQYF. The rearrangement links TRBV28 to TRBJ2-3, with D perhaps matching TRBD2 (6 bases). Germline V gene lookup returns CDR1 MDHEN and CDR2 SYDVKM. The length of the CDR3 is 15 residues. With 3 bases removed from V and 4 bases from J, the gap between germline ends came to 14 bases.

The chain couples TRBV5-1 to TRBJ2-1; a possible D gene is TRBD1 (5 bases). Trimming stripped 0 bases from V and 2 bases from J, with 9 bases between. CDR1 is SGHRS and CDR2 is YFSETQ in the germline V gene. The CDR3 runs to 15 residues. CDR3 loop: CASSLDQGPYNEQFF. The CDR3 nucleotides read TGCGCCAGCAGCTTGGACCAGGGCCCCTACAATGAGCAGTTCTTC. Full variable domain (rest looked up from reference TRBV5-1 and TRBJ2-1): KAGVTQTPRYLIKTRGQQVTLSCSPISGHRSVSWYQQTPGQGLQFLFEYFSETQRNKGNFPGRFSGRQFSNSRSEMNVSTLELGDSALYLCASSLDQGPYNEQFFGPGTRLTVL.

The chain has TRBV19 and TRBJ2-1, with D maybe TRBD1 (6 bases). The CDR3 has 13 amino acids. CDR1 is LNHDA, CDR2 SQIVND, per germline (reference sequence). V was shortened by 3 bases and J by 10 bases, with 13 bases between the two germline ends. The CDR3 DNA reads as TGTGCCAGTAGTATTGACAGGCCGAGGGAGCAGTTCTTC. The encoded protein is CASSIDRPREQFF.

The chain has TRBV2 and TRBJ1-1; 7 bases map to TRBD1. V lost 3 bases and J lost 5; bases outside the gene matches: 12. CDR1 is SNHLY and CDR2 is FYNNEI in the germline V gene. CDR3 length equals 16 residues. The CDR3 region is CASSELRGVSNTEAFF. CDR3 nucleotides: TGTGCCAGCAGTGAGCTCAGGGGGGTTAGTAATACTGAAGCTTTCTTT.

A note on this clone: In the same sample, other DNA sequences code for this CDR3. V and J are TRBV19 and TRBJ1-5; weak D call: TRBD1 (6 bases). The CDR3 has 13 residues. The germline V gene encodes CDR1 LNHDA and CDR2 SQIVND (reference sequence). The V end lost 0 bases, the J end lost 6 bases, and 6 bases lay between the germline ends. CDR3 sequence: CASSIEGGQPQHF. CDR3 nucleotide sequence: TGTGCCAGTAGTATAGAAGGGGGTCAGCCCCAGCATTTT.

V and J are TRBV23-1 and TRBJ2-2; D remains unclear. TRBV23-1 is filed as an ORF, its function uncertain. The CDR3 covers 13 residues. Trimming removed 6 bases from V and 4 bases from J, with 9 bases in between. The CDR3 region has the DNA TGCGCCAGCAGAACAGAGAGCACCGGGGAGCTGTTTTTT. This encodes CASRTESTGELFF.

The chain uses TRBV4-2 and TRBJ2-7; D call uncertain. Germline CDR1 reads LGHNA; CDR2 reads YNFKEQ. This CDR3 is 13 amino acids long. Deletions cut 1 base from V and 2 bases from J, with 6 bases between. The CDR3 reads CASSQGGPYEQYF. DNA for the CDR3: TGTGCCAGCAGCCAAGGAGGCCCCTACGAGCAGTACTTC.

The sample holds a few counts of this clone. The J gene is TRBJ1-2, the V gene TRBV19, with D maybe TRBD1 (6 bases). CDR1 and CDR2 from the germline V gene are LNHDA and SQIVND (reference sequence). V lost 10 bases to trimming and J lost 2 bases, with 14 bases between them. The CDR3 spans 13 residues. The CDR3 sequence: CATGDNRNYGYTF. CDR3 in DNA: TGTGCCACCGGGGACAATCGGAACTATGGCTACACCTTC.

The chain joins TRBV6-1 to TRBJ2-1; tentative D call: TRBD2 (6 bases). In germline, CDR1 is MNHNS, CDR2 SASEGT. V was trimmed by 6 bases and J by 2 bases, leaving 14 bases between them. This CDR3 contains 15 residues. CDR3 DNA sequence: TGTGCCAGCAGGAACCTAGCGCTAGCCTACAATGAGCAGTTCTTC. This gives the protein CASRNLALAYNEQFF.

The chain carries TRBV19 and TRBJ2-3; perhaps TRBD2 as D (5 bases). This CDR3 has 15 residues. V was clipped by 0 bases and J by 5 bases, with 12 bases between them. The V gene's germline CDR1 is LNHDA and CDR2 SQIVND (reference sequence). The DNA of the CDR3 is TGTGCCAGTAGTATAGATCGGCTAGCCGGAGATACGCAGTATTTT. Translated: CASSIDRLAGDTQYF.

V gene TRBV28 combines with J gene TRBJ2-3, with unresolved D. V was pared by 4 bases and J by 2 bases, with 13 bases between. The CDR3 covers 15 residues. The germline gives CDR1 MDHEN, CDR2 SYDVKM. The CDR3 DNA reads as TGTGCCAGCAGTTCCCGTGTGGAGATCACAGATACGCAGTATTTT. It is translated as CASSSRVEITDTQYF.

The rearrangement links TRBV27 to TRBJ2-1; 8 positions match TRBD2. Trimming took 2 bases from V and 3 from J; bases not matched to a gene: 0. The CDR3 has 14 residues. Germline CDR1 and CDR2: MNHEY and SMNVEV (reference sequence). CDR3 nucleotide sequence: TGTGCCAGCAGTTTAGCGGGAGGCTACAATGAGCAGTTCTTC. Its translation is CASSLAGGYNEQFF.

This chain joins TRBV11-2 and TRBJ2-5, with D maybe TRBD1 (7 bases). Germline assignment: CDR1 SGHAT and CDR2 FQNNGV. The V and J ends lost 5 bases and 5 bases respectively, with 21 bases between them. This CDR3 is built from 16 residues. CDR3 loop: CASSQGGGRGMETQYF. The CDR3 DNA follows: TGTGCCAGCAGCCAAGGAGGGGGCAGGGGGATGGAGACCCAGTACTTC.

This clone was seen once. This rearrangement joins TRBV28 to TRBJ2-7; 7 bases fit TRBD1. The CDR3 spans 15 residues. Germline CDR1 MDHEN, CDR2 SYDVKM. The V gene end was trimmed by 6 bases and the J gene end by 7 bases; junction bases not matched to a gene: 15. CDR3 nucleotides: TGTGCCAGCAGCTTAACCGGGACAGCCCTGGGTGAGCAGTACTTC. Amino acids: CASSLTGTALGEQYF.

This chain joins TRBV18 and TRBJ2-7; 8 bases match TRBD2. CDR1 is KGHSH and CDR2 is LQKENI in the germline V gene. The CDR3 has 15 amino acids. The V and J ends lost 2 bases and 2 bases, in that order; junction bases with no gene match: 5. CDR3 in amino acids: CASSPGSGKTYEQYF. As DNA, the CDR3 is TGTGCCAGCTCACCAGGTAGCGGGAAGACCTACGAGCAGTACTTC.

The V gene is TRBV7-2, the J gene TRBJ2-3; 10 nucleotides line up with TRBD1. CDR3 length equals 15 residues. V was pared by 6 bases and J by 6 bases, with 9 bases of the junction left unmatched. Germline CDR1 SGHTA, CDR2 FQGNSA. The CDR3 nucleotides read TGTGCCAGCAGAGCAGACAGGGGGCGTGGGGATACGCAGTATTTT. Translated: CASRADRGRGDTQYF. Looking up the rest from reference TRBV7-2 and TRBJ2-3 gives the full variable domain: GAGVSQSPSNKVTEKGKDVELRCDPISGHTALYWYRQSLGQGLEFLIYFQGNSAPDKSGLPSDRFSAERTGGSVSTLTIQRTQQEDSAVYLCASRADRGRGDTQYFGPGTRLTVL.

CDR3 bases: TGTGCCAGCAGGTCAACCCCCAACAGGATGAACACTGAAGCTTTCTTT. Translating it yields CASRSTPNRMNTEAFF. The gene calls are TRBV27 and TRBJ1-1; weak D call: TRBD1 (5 bases). With 6 bases removed from V and 0 bases from J, the gap between germline ends came to 17 bases. Germline V CDR1 and CDR2: MNHEY, SMNVEV (reference sequence). The CDR3 runs to 16 residues.

This rearrangement joins TRBV6-4 to TRBJ2-3, with TRBD2 identical over 13 bases. CDR1 is MRHNA and CDR2 is SNTAGT in the germline V gene. The CDR3 runs 18 residues. The J segment lost 5 bases and the V segment lost 4 bases, leaving 12 bases of the junction unmatched. The CDR3 bases are TGTGCCAGCAGTGGCCCCCCCCGGACTAGCGGGAGTGAAGATACGCAGTATTTT. Its translation is CASSGPPRTSGSEDTQYF.

V is TRBV27 and J is TRBJ2-3, with D possibly matching TRBD2 (5 bases). Trimming stripped 6 bases from V and 1 base from J, with 8 bases between. From germline, CDR1 is MNHEY and CDR2 SMNVEV (reference sequence). The CDR3 covers 13 residues. The CDR3 coding sequence is TGTGCCAGCAGAGGGAGCGGCACAGATACGCAGTATTTT. Encoded protein: CASRGSGTDTQYF.

V usage is TRBV28 and J usage is TRBJ1-2; D uncertain. V gave up 0 bases and J gave up 7 bases, with 9 bases separating them. The CDR3 extends over 13 amino acids. Germline V gene sequence: CDR1 MDHEN, CDR2 SYDVKM. The CDR3 is CASSLWASSGYTF. In DNA form, the CDR3 reads TGTGCCAGCAGTTTATGGGCAAGTTCTGGCTACACCTTC.

This clone was recorded a few times. CDR3 residues: CASSRIPSGVGDTQYF. DNA for the CDR3: TGCGCCAGCAGCCGAATACCTAGCGGGGTGGGAGATACGCAGTATTTT. This chain joins TRBV4-1 and TRBJ2-3, with TRBD2 identical over 9 bases. There are 16 residues in the CDR3. Germline V CDR1 and CDR2: MGHRA, YSYEKL. V trimming: 4 bases; J trimming: 5 bases; junction bases outside the gene matches: 10.

The V call is TRBV5-6, the J call TRBJ2-7; 10 bases map to TRBD2. CDR3 size: 16 residues. Germline CDR1 and CDR2: SGHDT and YYEEEE. The J segment lost 7 bases and the V segment lost 2 bases, leaving 12 bases of the junction unmatched. CDR3 in amino acids: CASSFTMGTSVLEQYF. DNA for the CDR3: TGTGCCAGCAGCTTTACAATGGGGACTAGCGTTCTAGAGCAGTACTTC.

The chain couples TRBV7-3 to TRBJ2-3; possibly TRBD2 for D (6 bases). The V and J ends lost 2 bases and 5 bases respectively, with 8 bases between them. CDR1 and CDR2 (germline): SGHTA, FQGTGA. There are 13 residues in the CDR3. The CDR3 spells CASSLGGKDTQYF. The CDR3 DNA reads TGTGCCAGCAGCTTAGGGGGGAAAGATACGCAGTATTTT.

This chain links TRBV19 with TRBJ1-5, with a tentative D call TRBD1 (5 bases). Germline CDR1 LNHDA, CDR2 SQIVND (reference sequence). This CDR3 has 14 amino acids. V was shortened by 6 bases and J by 0 bases, with 9 bases between the two germline ends. CDR3 sequence reads: CASSIQGSNQPQHF. DNA for the CDR3: TGTGCCAGTAGCATCCAGGGTAGCAATCAGCCCCAGCATTTT.

The chain links TRBV2 to TRBJ2-1; a possible D gene is TRBD1 (7 bases). V was cut by 11 bases and J by 8 bases, with 28 bases left in between. CDR3 length: 16 amino acids. Germline loops: CDR1 SNHLY, CDR2 FYNNEI. The CDR3 nucleotides are TGTGCCGTTGCGGGACAGCCGACTAGTTCCTCCGATGAGCAGTTCTTC. It translates to CAVAGQPTSSSDEQFF. The full variable domain, rest sourced from reference TRBV2 and TRBJ2-1, is EPEVTQTPSHQVTQMGQEVILRCVPISNHLYFYWYRQILGQKVEFLVSFYNNEISEKSEIFDDQFSVERPDGSNFTLKIRSTKLEDSAMYFCAVAGQPTSSSDEQFFGPGTRLTVL.